These 23 T cell receptor beta chains came from one sample sequenced in a study of blood T cell repertoires in COVID-19 (TCRdb year 2020). Libraries were constructed by the immunoSEQ multiplex PCR assay. This immuneACCESS table, as held by TCRdb, lists in-frame sequences with V and J called but not all clones. Of the missing ones, under half trace to an unresolved V gene in checked studies; the others have no known cause. This sample lists 300,000 to 400,000 clones; 85% were detected once. The ten largest clonotypes hold approximately 1.9% of the sample. The sample was PBMCs or T cells enriched from blood (not recorded which). These receptors all come from a young woman who had been exposed to COVID-19.

The chain carries TRBV27 and TRBJ2-3; TRBD2 matches at 8 bases. CDR3 size: 18 residues. Germline V gene lookup returns CDR1 MNHEY and CDR2 SMNVEV (reference sequence). V was clipped by 5 bases and J by 4 bases; unmatched bases: 17. The CDR3 DNA is TGTGCCAGCAGTCCCCAGACGAGGGCGGGAGGTTTTGCAGATACGCAGTATTTT. Translation gives CASSPQTRAGGFADTQYF.

V and J are TRBV24-1 and TRBJ2-2, with TRBD1 identical over 8 bases. V was pared by 9 bases and J by 2 bases, with 7 bases of the junction left unmatched. The CDR3 extends over 15 amino acids. Looked up from germline, CDR1 is KGHDR and CDR2 is SFDVKD. CDR3 amino acids: CATSLTGDNTGELFF. DNA for the CDR3: TGTGCCACCTCCCTGACAGGGGATAACACCGGGGAGCTGTTTTTT.

J is TRBJ1-4 and V is TRBV28; D perhaps matches TRBD1 (5 bases). Germline V CDR1 and CDR2: MDHEN, SYDVKM. V was shortened by 5 bases and J by 7 bases, with 20 bases between the two germline ends. The CDR3 has 16 amino acids. The CDR3: CASSPSWTGGSEKLFF. CDR3 in DNA: TGTGCCAGCAGTCCATCCTGGACGGGGGGGAGTGAAAAACTGTTTTTT.

The genes are TRBV5-4 and TRBJ2-1; 11 bases match TRBD1. The germline V gene has CDR1 SGHNT and CDR2 YYREEE (reference sequence). V shed 4 bases, J shed 7 bases, and the junction held 13 bases outside the gene matches. The CDR3 has 17 amino acids. This chain's CDR3 is CASSTFYGQGAPNEQFF. CDR3 bases: TGTGCCAGCAGCACCTTCTATGGACAGGGGGCGCCTAATGAGCAGTTCTTC.

The gene calls are TRBV30 and TRBJ2-1; TRBD1 is a possible D gene (6 bases). The germline V gene has CDR1 GTSNPN and CDR2 SVGIG (reference sequence). V shed 2 bases and J shed 10 bases, with 18 bases lying between them. The length of the CDR3 is 14 residues. The CDR3 here is CAWSTSGTRVEQFF. The DNA of the CDR3 is TGTGCCTGGAGTACATCCGGGACACGGGTGGAGCAGTTCTTC. The variable domain in full, completed from reference TRBV30 and TRBJ2-1, reads SQTIHQWPATLVQPVGSPLSLECTVEGTSNPNLYWYRQAAGRGLQLLFYSVGIGQISSEVPQNLSASRPQDRQFILSSKKLLLSDSGFYLCAWSTSGTRVEQFFGPGTRLTVL.

This clone was observed a single time. This chain joins TRBV10-1 and TRBJ2-2; tentatively, D is TRBD1 (6 bases). Trimming left V 2 bases short and J 2 bases short, with 9 bases between. From germline, CDR1 is WNHNN and CDR2 SYGVQD (reference sequence). This CDR3 spans 15 amino acids. The CDR3 loop reads CASSEGGGNTGELFF. CDR3 DNA sequence: TGCGCCAGCAGTGAGGGGGGCGGCAACACCGGGGAGCTGTTTTTT.

The chain combines TRBV5-4 with TRBJ2-2; tentatively, D is TRBD2 (5 bases). The germline gives CDR1 SGHNT, CDR2 YYREEE (reference sequence). The CDR3 is made up of 14 amino acids. Trimming removed 4 bases from V and 7 bases from J, with 14 bases in between. The CDR3 protein is CASSPLRDGGELFF. CDR3 in DNA: TGTGCCAGCAGCCCTTTACGGGATGGCGGGGAGCTGTTTTTT.

A note on this clone: This sample includes further DNA sequences coding for the same CDR3. The chain recombines TRBV19 with TRBJ1-1, with a tentative D call TRBD1 (5 bases). Trimming left V 3 bases short and J 5 bases short, with 10 bases between. Germline CDR1 LNHDA, CDR2 SQIVND (reference sequence). The CDR3 totals 13 residues. CDR3 nucleotides: TGTGCCAGTAGTATCCGGGGGAGGACTGAAGCTTTCTTT. Encoded protein: CASSIRGRTEAFF.

V is TRBV4-3 and J is TRBJ2-5; TRBD1 might be the D (7 bases). This CDR3 contains 17 residues. Germline V gene lookup returns CDR1 LGHNA and CDR2 YSLEER. Trimming left V 0 bases short and J 5 bases short, with 19 bases between. CDR3 coding DNA: TGCGCCAGCAGCCAAGAGAGGAGGGGGCGAGGCTGGGAGACCCAGTACTTC. Amino acids: CASSQERRGRGWETQYF.

The chain carries TRBV13 and TRBJ2-7; 9 bases match TRBD1. The V and J ends lost 3 bases and 5 bases, in that order; junction bases with no gene match: 11. The CDR3 extends over 16 amino acids. The germline CDR1 and CDR2 sequences are PRHDT and FYEKMQ (reference sequence). CDR3 sequence (DNA): TGTGCCAGCAGCTTTGGGGGGCGGGACAGGGTGCACGAGCAGTACTTC. Protein sequence: CASSFGGRDRVHEQYF.

As concerns this clone: A junction boundary mismatches the germline segment, possibly from a read error. For the CDR3, the DNA is TGTGCCACCAGTGACCGATTCGGGACTACTGAAAAACTGTTTTTT. This sequence encodes CATSDRFGTTEKLFF. V is TRBV24-1 and J is TRBJ1-4, with D possibly matching TRBD1 (5 bases). CDR1 and CDR2 (germline): KGHDR, SFDVKD. This CDR3 comprises 15 residues.

The chain combines TRBV3-1 (or the pseudogene TRBV3-2) with TRBJ2-7, with TRBD2 matching 12 bases. There are 15 residues in the CDR3. Germline CDR1 reads LGHDT; CDR2 reads YNNKEL (reference sequence). Trimming took 4 bases from V and 7 from J; bases not matched to a gene: 8. The CDR3 nucleotides read TGTGCCAGCAGCCGCCCTAGCGGGGGGGCGGATGAGCAGTACTTC. This translates into CASSRPSGGADEQYF.

This clone came up once. The V call is TRBV29-1, the J call TRBJ1-1, with D possibly matching TRBD1 (6 bases). The CDR3 has 11 amino acids. Per germline, CDR1 SQVTM and CDR2 ANQGSEA. Between the trimmed V and J ends, which lost 3 bases and 7 bases, there was a span of 9 bases. CDR3 nucleotide sequence: TGCAGCGTTGACCGACAGGTTGAAGCTTTCTTT. This gives the protein CSVDRQVEAFF.

The gene calls are TRBV19 and TRBJ1-1; no definite D call. CDR3 length: 14 residues. The germline gives CDR1 LNHDA, CDR2 SQIVND (reference sequence). V was clipped by 10 bases and J by 5 bases, with 20 bases between them. The CDR3: CATLPHGERTEAFF. For the CDR3, the DNA is TGTGCCACCCTCCCCCACGGGGAGAGGACTGAAGCTTTCTTT.

The chain joins TRBV7-9 to TRBJ2-7, with D tentatively TRBD2 (7 bases). The CDR3 runs 15 residues. The ends were cut back, 4 bases at V and 2 bases at J, with 15 bases in the middle. Looked up from germline, CDR1 is SEHNR and CDR2 is FQNEAQ (reference sequence). The CDR3 nucleotides read TGTGCCAGCAGCTGGGGGGGGCTACGCGCCTACGAGCAGTACTTC. Translating it yields CASSWGGLRAYEQYF.

This chain links TRBV28 with TRBJ2-4; 8 bases map to TRBD2. Germline V CDR1 and CDR2: MDHEN, SYDVKM. CDR3 length: 17 residues. V was clipped by 7 bases and J by 5 bases; unmatched bases: 16. Written as DNA, the CDR3 is TGTGCCAGCACCCGGAGCGGGGGCGCGTCAATCCAAAACATTCAGTACTTC. It codes for CASTRSGGASIQNIQYF. The full variable domain, in which reference TRBV28 and TRBJ2-4 provide the parts outside the CDR3, is DVKVTQSSRYLVKRTGEKVFLECVQDMDHENMFWYRQDPGLGLRLIYFSYDVKMKEKGDIPEGYSVSREKKERFSLILESASTNQTSMYLCASTRSGGASIQNIQYFGAGTRLSVL.

V and J are TRBV7-6 and TRBJ2-5; 7 positions match TRBD2. V trimming: 3 bases; J trimming: 3 bases; junction bases outside the gene matches: 10. CDR1 and CDR2 from the germline V gene are SGHVS and FNYEAQ. The CDR3 covers 16 residues. In nucleotides, the CDR3 is TGTGCCAGCAGCTTGGGGCCCGGGAGGAAGGAAGAGACCCAGTACTTC. Translated, it gives CASSLGPGRKEETQYF. Full variable domain (remainder filled in from reference TRBV7-6 and TRBJ2-5): GAGVSQSPRYKVTKRGQDVALRCDPISGHVSLYWYRQALGQGPEFLTYFNYEAQQDKSGLPNDRFSAERPEGSISTLTIQRTEQRDSAMYRCASSLGPGRKEETQYFGPGTRLLVL.

The V call is TRBV5-6, the J call TRBJ1-1, with 7 bases aligning to TRBD1. Germline V gene lookup returns CDR1 SGHDT and CDR2 YYEEEE. The CDR3 has 13 residues. Trimming at V came to 2 bases and at J to 8 bases, leaving 6 bases not matched to a gene. The CDR3 loop is CASSFSGGREAFF. The CDR3 DNA reads TGTGCCAGCAGCTTTTCAGGGGGTAGGGAAGCTTTCTTT.

This chain links TRBV28 with TRBJ1-5, with TRBD1 as a possible D gene (5 bases). Germline loops: CDR1 MDHEN, CDR2 SYDVKM. V was shortened by 6 bases and J by 0 bases, with 9 bases between the two germline ends. The CDR3 spans 14 residues. The CDR3 here is CASRPGNSNQPQHF. In nucleotides, the CDR3 is TGTGCCAGCAGGCCAGGGAATAGCAATCAGCCCCAGCATTTT.

V and J are TRBV27 and TRBJ1-2; 12 bases fit TRBD1. This CDR3 has 15 residues. Trimming took 6 bases from V and 3 from J; bases not matched to a gene: 5. From germline, CDR1 is MNHEY and CDR2 SMNVEV (reference sequence). The CDR3 protein is CASRSGQGAYYGYTF. The CDR3 region has the DNA TGTGCCAGCAGGTCGGGACAGGGGGCTTACTATGGCTACACCTTC.

The chain links TRBV30 to TRBJ1-6; perhaps TRBD1 as D (5 bases). The V gene's germline CDR1 is GTSNPN and CDR2 SVGIG (reference sequence). This CDR3 has 12 residues. Trimming pared 4 bases from V and 7 bases from J, leaving 8 bases between. The CDR3 region has the DNA TGTGCCTGGACTCCAGGGAATTCACCCCTCCACTTT. Translating it yields CAWTPGNSPLHF.

The J gene is TRBJ2-7, the V gene TRBV30; 13 bases are a match to TRBD2. Germline-derived CDR1 and CDR2 are GTSNPN and SVGIG (reference sequence). Germline trimming cut 6 bases from V and 3 bases from J; bases unmatched to any gene: 17. CDR3 length equals 18 residues. The CDR3 here is CACWTGVTSGRADYEQYF. CDR3 DNA: TGTGCCTGTTGGACAGGGGTTACTAGCGGGAGGGCGGACTACGAGCAGTACTTC. The whole variable domain, filled in from reference TRBV30 and TRBJ2-7, reads SQTIHQWPATLVQPVGSPLSLECTVEGTSNPNLYWYRQAAGRGLQLLFYSVGIGQISSEVPQNLSASRPQDRQFILSSKKLLLSDSGFYLCACWTGVTSGRADYEQYFGPGTRLTVT.

The chain combines TRBV6-2 or TRBV6-3 with TRBJ2-7; maybe TRBD2 (5 bases). Trimming cost V 0 bases and J 1 base, with 13 bases left between them. The germline CDR1 and CDR2 sequences are MNHEY and SVGEGT. There are 16 residues in the CDR3. CDR3 nucleotides: TGTGCCAGCAGTTACTCGAGGGCGAGCGAATCCTACGAGCAGTACTTC. It is translated as CASSYSRASESYEQYF.